Following are 10 T cell receptor beta chains from one sample sequenced in a study of blood T cell repertoires in COVID-19. Here immunoSEQ multiplex PCR was the method, and the copy in TCRdb shows in-frame clones only, minus some. The sample lists under 150,000 clones, approximately 85% seen once, with roughly 13% in the top ten. Sequencing was carried out using peripheral blood. These receptors were obtained from a human donor in a cohort sampled during active COVID-19.

The V call is TRBV3-1 (or the pseudogene TRBV3-2), the J call TRBJ2-5, with TRBD2 matching 7 bases. The CDR3 covers 16 residues. Germline CDR1 LGHDT, CDR2 YNNKEL (reference sequence). The trim removed 4 bases at V and 1 base at J, leaving 9 bases unmatched. CDR3 coding DNA: TGTGCCAGCAGCCTCAGACTAGCAGGAAGCCAAGAGACCCAGTACTTC. Encoded protein: CASSLRLAGSQETQYF.

J is TRBJ2-7 and V is TRBV20-1, with 8 nucleotides matching TRBD2. CDR1 and CDR2 (germline): DFQATT, SNEGSKA (reference sequence). CDR3 length: 12 amino acids. V lost 3 bases, J lost 6 bases, and 4 bases stayed unmatched. The chain's CDR3 is CSASRGGSEQYF. CDR3 bases: TGCAGTGCTAGTCGGGGGGGCTCCGAGCAGTACTTC.

CDR3 loop: CASSPGQGSNNEQFF. DNA of the CDR3: TGCGCCAGCAGCCCCGGACAGGGATCTAACAATGAGCAGTTCTTC. V is TRBV5-1 and J is TRBJ2-1, with 8 bases that match TRBD1. The CDR3 spans 15 residues. Germline V gene sequence: CDR1 SGHRS, CDR2 YFSETQ. V was clipped by 4 bases and J by 5 bases; unmatched bases: 8. The entire variable domain, with the rest obtained from reference TRBV5-1 and TRBJ2-1, is as follows: KAGVTQTPRYLIKTRGQQVTLSCSPISGHRSVSWYQQTPGQGLQFLFEYFSETQRNKGNFPGRFSGRQFSNSRSEMNVSTLELGDSALYLCASSPGQGSNNEQFFGPGTRLTVL.

CDR3 region: CASSLGRWEGLNTEAFF. CDR3 bases: TGCGCCAGCAGCTTGGGACGGTGGGAGGGTTTGAACACTGAAGCTTTCTTT. The chain has TRBV5-1 and TRBJ1-1; D is unclear. The CDR3 has 17 amino acids. The germline CDR1 and CDR2 sequences are SGHRS and YFSETQ. V was clipped by 0 bases and J by 0 bases, with 15 bases between them.

This rearrangement joins TRBV3-1 (or the pseudogene TRBV3-2) to TRBJ2-5; 14 bases match TRBD2. The CDR3 extends over 16 amino acids. Germline V CDR1 and CDR2: LGHDT, YNNKEL (reference sequence). J was trimmed by 2 bases and V by 4 bases; bases with no gene match: 3. In DNA form, the CDR3 reads TGTGCCAGCAGCCGGACTAGCGGGGGGTTACAAGAGACCCAGTACTTC. This sequence encodes CASSRTSGGLQETQYF.

This clone showed up just a few times. The chain is built from TRBV9 and TRBJ1-2; TRBD1 aligns across 9 bases. Per the germline V gene, CDR1 is SGDLS and CDR2 is YYNGEE. The V and J ends lost 0 bases and 4 bases, in that order; junction bases with no gene match: 7. The CDR3 extends over 16 amino acids. DNA of the CDR3: TGTGCCAGCAGCGTAGGCCGGACAGGGGATAGCTATGGCTACACCTTC. The encoded protein is CASSVGRTGDSYGYTF.

The CDR3 DNA reads TGTGCCAGCAGCCCCGGACTGAACGCGAACACCGGGGAGCTGTTTTTT. Translation gives CASSPGLNANTGELFF. V is TRBV7-6 and J is TRBJ2-2; possible D gene TRBD2, 5 bases. Per the germline V gene, CDR1 is SGHVS and CDR2 is FNYEAQ. The CDR3 covers 16 residues. Trimming stripped 5 bases from V and 0 bases from J, with 13 bases between.

This clone was observed once. The rearrangement links TRBV7-8 to TRBJ2-1; 12 bases are a match to TRBD2. There are 16 residues in the CDR3. CDR1 is SGHVS, CDR2 FQNEAQ, per germline. V shed 2 bases, J shed 10 bases, and the junction held 9 bases outside the gene matches. In DNA, the CDR3 is TGTGCCAGCAGCTTAAGTGGGCTAGCGGGGGGGCCGGAGCAGTTCTTC. This encodes CASSLSGLAGGPEQFF.

The J gene is TRBJ2-5, the V gene TRBV10-3, with D maybe TRBD2 (6 bases). The CDR3 is made up of 17 amino acids. From germline, CDR1 is ENHRY and CDR2 SYGVKD. V dropped 0 bases and J dropped 3 bases, with 17 bases sitting between them. The CDR3 DNA is TGTGCCATCAGTGAGTCGACGGTGGGACTGGTGAAAGAGACCCAGTACTTC. Its protein is CAISESTVGLVKETQYF.

The chain combines TRBV30 with TRBJ1-1; TRBD1 might be the D (5 bases). The V end was cut by 0 bases, the J end by 2 bases, with 16 bases between. In germline, CDR1 is GTSNPN, CDR2 SVGIG (reference sequence). CDR3 size: 16 residues. The CDR3 region has the DNA TGTGCCTGGAGTGTCTTCGCCGCGGGGCGAAACACTGAAGCTTTCTTT. Its translation: CAWSVFAAGRNTEAFF. Looking up the rest from reference TRBV30 and TRBJ1-1 gives the full variable domain: SQTIHQWPATLVQPVGSPLSLECTVEGTSNPNLYWYRQAAGRGLQLLFYSVGIGQISSEVPQNLSASRPQDRQFILSSKKLLLSDSGFYLCAWSVFAAGRNTEAFFGQGTRLTVV.